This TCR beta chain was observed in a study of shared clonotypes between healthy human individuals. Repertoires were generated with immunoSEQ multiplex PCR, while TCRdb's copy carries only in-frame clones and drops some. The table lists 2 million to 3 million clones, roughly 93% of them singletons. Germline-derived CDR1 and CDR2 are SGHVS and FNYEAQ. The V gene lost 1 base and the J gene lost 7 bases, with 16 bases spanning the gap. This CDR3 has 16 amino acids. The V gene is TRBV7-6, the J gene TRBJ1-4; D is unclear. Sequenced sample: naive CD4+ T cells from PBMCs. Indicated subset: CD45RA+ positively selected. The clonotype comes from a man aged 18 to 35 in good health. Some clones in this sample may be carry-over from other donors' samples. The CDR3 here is CASSLGTVRGGEKLFF. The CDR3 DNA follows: TGTGCCAGCAGCTTAGGGACGGTACGGGGTGGTGAAAAACTGTTTTTT.